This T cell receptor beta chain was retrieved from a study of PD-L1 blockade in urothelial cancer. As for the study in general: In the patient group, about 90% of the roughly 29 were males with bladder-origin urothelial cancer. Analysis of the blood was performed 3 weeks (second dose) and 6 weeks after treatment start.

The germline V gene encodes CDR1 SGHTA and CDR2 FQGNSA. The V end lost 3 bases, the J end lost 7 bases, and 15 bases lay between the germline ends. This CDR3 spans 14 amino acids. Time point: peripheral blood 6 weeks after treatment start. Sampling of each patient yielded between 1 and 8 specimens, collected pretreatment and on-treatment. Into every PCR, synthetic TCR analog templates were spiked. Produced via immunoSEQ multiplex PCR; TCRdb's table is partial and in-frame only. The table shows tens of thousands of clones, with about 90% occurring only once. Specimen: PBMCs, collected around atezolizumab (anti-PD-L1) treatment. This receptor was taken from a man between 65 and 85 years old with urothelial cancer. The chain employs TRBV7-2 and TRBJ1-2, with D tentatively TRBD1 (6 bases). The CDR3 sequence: CASSLETGEPGYTF. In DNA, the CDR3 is TGTGCCAGCAGCTTGGAGACAGGCGAGCCTGGCTACACCTTC.